This T cell receptor (beta chain) was found in a study of T-cell reconstitution after alpha-beta-depleted transplantation in children. The TCRbeta library incorporated unique molecular identifiers. One entry per CDR3 protein, called by TCRdb with MiXCR from the PCR reads. The sample carries roughly 190,000 distinct CDR3 sequences, about 14% recorded once. Germline values: CDR1 LGHDT, CDR2 YNNKEL (reference sequence). This CDR3 comprises 15 residues. The germline V and J ends were trimmed by 2 bases and 2 bases, with 9 bases remaining between them. This clonotype was seen many times. This clonotype was obtained from a human donor who donated a stem cell graft to a child with acute lymphoblastic leukemia. The source was PBMCs from the stem cell graft donor, collected from the stem cell graft. The chain joins TRBV3-1 to TRBJ2-2; D may be TRBD1 (6 bases). The CDR3 loop is CASSQPGHNTGELFF. The CDR3 DNA reads as TGTGCCAGCAGCCAACCGGGACACAACACCGGGGAGCTGTTTTTT.